This TCR beta chain was captured in a study of beta chain features in type 1 diabetes. The CDR3 contains 18 residues. J gave up 0 bases and V 0 bases, and 8 bases lay outside the gene matches. Germline lookup yields CDR1 SGDLS and CDR2 YYNGEE. Of the isolated RNA, all was reverse transcribed, and so the sequenced material was expressed TCRB transcripts. Profiling relied on immunoSEQ multiplex PCR, and the TCRdb table lists in-frame clones only, not all of them. The sample includes about 230,000 clones, more than 9% seen only once; the top ten take 0.03% to 0.035%. V and J are TRBV9 and TRBJ2-2, with 7 bases lining up with TRBD1. The specimen was naive CD4+ T cells from blood. The TCR originated in a woman younger than 35 in good health. CDR3 residues: CASSVGRVGTANTGELFF. The DNA for the CDR3 is TGTGCCAGCAGCGTAGGGCGAGTGGGGACAGCGAACACCGGGGAGCTGTTTTTT.